The 23 T cell receptor beta chains presented below share a single source sample, sequenced in a study of control samples from healthy donors and cancer patients. Clones were read by immunoSEQ multiplex PCR, and TCRdb kept only the in-frame ones, dropping some. Counted here are some 120,000 clones, around 92% occurring once; the ten biggest clones make up about 40%. Input material: blood. These TCRs come from a man in his fifties or sixties in good health.

This chain connects TRBV5-1 to TRBJ2-5; 7 nucleotides agree with TRBD1. The CDR3 is 16 residues long. V lost 4 bases to trimming and J lost 4 bases; unmatched junction nucleotides: 13. In germline, CDR1 is SGHRS, CDR2 YFSETQ. The CDR3 coding sequence is TGCGCCAGCAGCGTCCGACAGGGTGGTGACGGAGAGACCCAGTACTTC. Translated, it gives CASSVRQGGDGETQYF. Looking up the rest from reference TRBV5-1 and TRBJ2-5 gives the full variable domain: KAGVTQTPRYLIKTRGQQVTLSCSPISGHRSVSWYQQTPGQGLQFLFEYFSETQRNKGNFPGRFSGRQFSNSRSEMNVSTLELGDSALYLCASSVRQGGDGETQYFGPGTRLLVL.

The chain has TRBV5-4 and TRBJ1-2; tentative D call: TRBD1 (5 bases). This CDR3 contains 15 residues. Germline CDR1 reads SGHNT; CDR2 reads YYREEE (reference sequence). Trimming took 2 bases from V and 4 from J, leaving 15 bases between them. Here the CDR3 reads CASSFRDAGRYGYTF. DNA for the CDR3: TGTGCCAGCAGCTTCCGGGACGCAGGCCGCTATGGCTACACCTTC.

The chain recombines TRBV24-1 with TRBJ2-5; no reliable D call. CDR1 is KGHDR, CDR2 SFDVKD, per germline. Trimming pared 7 bases from V and 3 bases from J, leaving 5 bases between. The CDR3 is 11 amino acids. Here the CDR3 reads CATRGEETQYF. DNA of the CDR3: TGTGCCACCAGGGGTGAAGAGACCCAGTACTTC.

The chain couples TRBV7-2 to TRBJ2-7, with D possibly matching TRBD2 (6 bases). V shed 4 bases and J shed 3 bases, with 10 bases lying between them. Per germline, CDR1 SGHTA and CDR2 FQGNSA. CDR3 size: 13 residues. CDR3 residues: CASSSGLNYEQYF. The DNA of the CDR3 is TGTGCCAGCAGCTCGGGACTTAACTACGAGCAGTACTTC.

V usage is TRBV4-3 and J usage is TRBJ2-7; D not resolved. Germline V gene data show CDR1 as LGHNA and CDR2 as YSLEER. Deletions cut 0 bases from V and 0 bases from J, with 9 bases between. The CDR3 spans 15 residues. The CDR3 DNA is TGCGCCAGCAGCCAAGAGTGGGCAGCCTCCTACGAGCAGTACTTC. Its translation: CASSQEWAASYEQYF.

J is TRBJ2-6 and V is TRBV19; the D is unclear. The CDR3 spans 14 residues. V gave up 7 bases and J gave up 0 bases, with 7 bases separating them. In germline, CDR1 is LNHDA, CDR2 SQIVND (reference sequence). The CDR3 sequence is CASMDRSGANVLTF. CDR3 nucleotide sequence: TGTGCCAGTATGGATCGCTCTGGGGCCAACGTCCTGACTTTC. The entire variable domain, with the rest obtained from reference TRBV19 and TRBJ2-6, is as follows: DGGITQSPKYLFRKEGQNVTLSCEQNLNHDAMYWYRQDPGQGLRLIYYSQIVNDFQKGDIAEGYSVSREKKESFPLTVTSAQKNPTAFYLCASMDRSGANVLTFGAGSRLTVL.

V usage is TRBV18 and J usage is TRBJ2-7; D is uncertain. CDR1 and CDR2 from the germline V gene are KGHSH and LQKENI. The CDR3 covers 13 residues. The ends were cut back, 3 bases at V and 0 bases at J, with 6 bases in the middle. This chain's CDR3 is CASSPYGSYEQYF. The DNA for the CDR3 is TGTGCCAGCTCACCGTACGGCTCCTACGAGCAGTACTTC.

This chain uses TRBV7-8 with TRBJ1-1; possible D gene TRBD1, 5 bases. The CDR3 consists of 13 residues. Germline assignment: CDR1 SGHVS and CDR2 FQNEAQ. Trimming removed 5 bases at V and 5 bases at J, with 12 bases between. This chain's CDR3 is CASSPGDGTEAFF. CDR3 nucleotide sequence: TGTGCCAGCAGCCCCGGGGACGGGACTGAAGCTTTCTTT.

V usage is TRBV5-6 and J usage is TRBJ1-1, with 11 bases matching TRBD1. CDR3 length: 13 amino acids. With 4 bases clipped from V and 11 bases from J, the junction kept 7 bases outside the gene matches. Germline CDR1 reads SGHDT; CDR2 reads YYEEEE. CDR3 loop: CASSLGQGAYAFF. In DNA form, the CDR3 reads TGTGCCAGCAGCCTAGGACAGGGGGCATACGCTTTCTTT.

The chain recombines TRBV18 with TRBJ1-1, with 7 bases identical to TRBD1. J was trimmed by 3 bases and V by 6 bases; bases with no gene match: 16. The CDR3 is 17 amino acids. Germline V gene sequence: CDR1 KGHSH, CDR2 LQKENI. In DNA, the CDR3 is TGTGCCAGCTCCCTCAACCGACAGGGAAAAAAGCACACTGAAGCTTTCTTT. Its protein is CASSLNRQGKKHTEAFF.

J is TRBJ2-4 and V is TRBV18; unclear D gene. The length of the CDR3 is 14 residues. The V end was cut by 6 bases, the J end by 0 bases, with 9 bases between. The germline CDR1 and CDR2 sequences are KGHSH and LQKENI. CDR3 residues: CASSENLAKNIQYF. In DNA, the CDR3 is TGTGCCAGCTCCGAGAATTTAGCCAAAAACATTCAGTACTTC.

This clone appeared a single time. The chain uses TRBV19 and TRBJ1-3; 7 bases align to TRBD1. The CDR3 consists of 17 residues. Germline V CDR1 and CDR2: LNHDA, SQIVND (reference sequence). The junction had 10 bases not matched to a gene; V was cut back by 5 bases and J by 0 bases. The CDR3 sequence is CASSARTGAISGNTIYF. CDR3 nucleotides: TGTGCCAGTAGTGCCCGTACAGGGGCCATCTCTGGAAACACCATATATTTT.

The chain employs TRBV7-8 and TRBJ2-7; tentative D call: TRBD2 (5 bases). The germline V and J ends were trimmed by 3 bases and 2 bases, with 11 bases remaining between them. Germline CDR1 reads SGHVS; CDR2 reads FQNEAQ. The CDR3 loop spans 14 amino acids. This CDR3 reads CASSLGGRAYEQYF. The DNA for the CDR3 is TGTGCCAGCAGCTTGGGCGGGCGAGCCTACGAGCAGTACTTC. The whole variable domain, filled in from reference TRBV7-8 and TRBJ2-7, reads GAGVSQSPRYKVAKRGQDVALRCDPISGHVSLFWYQQALGQGPEFLTYFQNEAQLDKSGLPSDRFFAERPEGSVSTLKIQRTQQEDSAVYLCASSLGGRAYEQYFGPGTRLTVT.

This chain joins TRBV5-1 and TRBJ2-7; 7 nucleotides line up with TRBD2. CDR3 length equals 13 residues. Losses at the gene ends were 4 bases for V and 5 bases for J; bases not matched to a gene: 6. Germline V gene lookup returns CDR1 SGHRS and CDR2 YFSETQ. CDR3 amino acids: CASSPGGGHEQYF. In DNA form, the CDR3 reads TGCGCCAGCAGCCCCGGGGGAGGGCACGAGCAGTACTTC.

The chain couples TRBV3-1 (or the pseudogene TRBV3-2) to TRBJ1-2; D uncertain. This CDR3 has 15 residues. Looked up from germline, CDR1 is LGHDT and CDR2 is YNNKEL (reference sequence). V was cut by 4 bases and J by 2 bases, with 14 bases left in between. CDR3 coding DNA: TGTGCCAGCAGCCCTGTAAGCGGGGAGAACTATGGCTACACCTTC. Its protein is CASSPVSGENYGYTF.

The chain joins TRBV2 to TRBJ2-1, with 15 bases fitting TRBD2. This CDR3 contains 16 residues. Germline lookup yields CDR1 SNHLY and CDR2 FYNNEI. The V segment lost 6 bases and the J segment 4 bases; nucleotides outside the gene matches: 4. The CDR3 here is CASSPGLAGGYNEQFF. The CDR3 DNA sequence: TGTGCCAGCAGCCCGGGACTAGCGGGGGGATACAATGAGCAGTTCTTC.

This clone showed up just once. V is TRBV28 and J is TRBJ2-1; D could derive from TRBD1 or TRBD2 (5 bases each). Germline-derived CDR1 and CDR2 are MDHEN and SYDVKM. Trimming left V 1 base short and J 10 bases short, with 14 bases between. This CDR3 has 14 amino acids. CDR3 sequence: CASSLSEGRGEQFF. DNA for the CDR3: TGTGCCAGCAGTTTATCTGAGGGGCGAGGGGAGCAGTTCTTC.

The chain joins TRBV5-4 to TRBJ1-4, with D possibly matching TRBD1 (6 bases). The V end lost 9 bases, the J end lost 4 bases, and 13 bases lay between the germline ends. Germline CDR1 and CDR2: SGHNT and YYREEE (reference sequence). The CDR3 sequence is 13 residues long. CDR3 sequence reads: CATQTGDNEKLFF. As DNA, the CDR3 is TGTGCCACCCAGACAGGCGATAATGAAAAACTGTTTTTT.

The chain recombines TRBV27 with TRBJ2-7; TRBD2 agrees at 12 bases. The germline V gene has CDR1 MNHEY and CDR2 SMNVEV (reference sequence). The J segment lost 3 bases and the V segment lost 8 bases, leaving 11 bases of the junction unmatched. The CDR3 extends over 16 amino acids. CDR3 bases: TGTGCCAGCTGGGGGGGACTAGCGGGTCCTGGCTACGAGCAGTACTTC. Translated, it gives CASWGGLAGPGYEQYF.

V is TRBV7-2 and J is TRBJ2-1; 7 bases match TRBD2. The V gene end was trimmed by 3 bases and the J gene end by 4 bases; junction bases not matched to a gene: 6. The CDR3 spans 15 residues. Germline CDR1 SGHTA, CDR2 FQGNSA. This chain's CDR3 is CASSLGGVLYNEQFF. The CDR3 region has the DNA TGTGCCAGCAGCTTGGGGGGGGTCCTATACAATGAGCAGTTCTTC.

The CDR3, as DNA: TGTGCCAGTAGTTCTGGCGGGACAGATACATACGAGCAGTACTTC. Its translation is CASSSGGTDTYEQYF. The chain has TRBV19 and TRBJ2-7; D possibly corresponds to TRBD1 (7 bases). The germline V gene encodes CDR1 LNHDA and CDR2 SQIVND (reference sequence). V gave up 5 bases and J gave up 4 bases, with 18 bases separating them. CDR3 size: 15 residues.

V and J are TRBV12-5 and TRBJ1-5; D remains ambiguous. The ends were cut back, 2 bases at V and 2 bases at J, with 7 bases in the middle. In germline, CDR1 is LGHNT, CDR2 FRNRAP. The CDR3 is made up of 14 amino acids. The CDR3 nucleotides read TGTGCTAGTGGTTTGATTGAGGGCAATCAGCCCCAGCATTTT. This encodes CASGLIEGNQPQHF.

The chain uses TRBV5-1 and TRBJ2-2, with 7 bases aligning to TRBD1. This CDR3 is 15 amino acids long. Germline V lookup: CDR1 SGHRS, CDR2 YFSETQ. The V and J ends lost 4 bases and 3 bases, in that order; junction bases with no gene match: 6. CDR3 residues: CASSATGSDTGELFF. The DNA of the CDR3 is TGCGCCAGCAGCGCGACAGGGAGTGACACCGGGGAGCTGTTTTTT.